This is a list of T cell receptor beta chains from one sample in a study of T-cell reconstitution after alpha-beta-depleted transplantation in children. TCRdb reprocessed the PCR reads with MiXCR, giving one entry per CDR3 protein. The data hold some 520,000 distinct CDR3 sequences, with about 33% observed a single time. Material: PBMCs from the stem cell graft donor, obtained from the stem cell graft. The receptors shown here come from a human donor who donated a stem cell graft to a child with aplastic anemia. Each CDR3 is given without its conserved first and last residue.

TRBJ2-7 TRBV20-1 SARARPREPSGDEQY
TRBJ2-2 TRBV30 ACTDQGPGELF
TRBJ1-1 TRBV20-1 SAEGGHHTEAF
TRBJ2-5 TRBV7-2 ASTPWGHRQETQY
TRBJ1-5 TRBV29-1 SVEFSVNQPQH
TRBJ1-5 TRBV12-3/TRBV12-4 ASSLSSGGYNQPQH
TRBJ1-2 TRBV6-2/TRBV6-3 ASSYSTGSIYGYT
TRBJ2-3 TRBV2 AIYRGTDTQY
TRBJ2-1 TRBV29-1 SVRTSQAKSYNEQF
TRBJ2-1 TRBV7-2 ASSLTGTGVPYNEQF
TRBJ2-1 TRBV7-7 ASSDTRGEQF
TRBJ2-6 TRBV20-1 SAREGSGANVLT
TRBJ2-1 TRBV12-3/TRBV12-4 ASRERVSSYNEQF
TRBJ1-4 TRBV7-2 ASSPGASNEKLF
TRBJ2-1 TRBV25-1 ASSDSRLAGSSYNEQF
TRBJ1-3 TRBV6-5 ASSYRTGARFGNTIY
TRBJ1-1 TRBV7-2 ASSPGFAEHTEAF
TRBJ2-7 TRBV5-6 ASTSGGRALNEQY
TRBJ1-2 TRBV6-1 ASSPGTGGANYGYT
TRBJ2-6 TRBV5-1 ASSLGGSGANVLT
TRBJ2-1 TRBV7-2 ASSLRGAYNEQF
TRBJ2-3 TRBV9 ASSPGIDTQY
TRBJ2-5 TRBV11-2 ASSLRGTGAQETQY
TRBJ2-5 TRBV14 ASSQSRDSFQY
TRBJ2-1 TRBV11-2 ASSWGPGVSYNEQF
TRBJ1-1 TRBV12-3/TRBV12-4 ASSIDMTGVAEVF
TRBJ1-4 TRBV12-3/TRBV12-4 ASSSGQGVTNEKLF
TRBJ1-5 TRBV30 AWSVDSNQPQH
TRBJ2-1 TRBV10-2 ASRGPVGIVSSLNNEQF
TRBJ2-3 TRBV12-3/TRBV12-4 ASKSGGTDTQY
TRBJ1-4 TRBV4-3 ASSQEGDRNNEKLF
TRBJ2-7 TRBV6-2/TRBV6-3 ASSYRLAGSYEQY
TRBJ1-4 TRBV18 ASSPGQMATNEKLF
TRBJ2-4 TRBV19 ASSMWTGHDRNIQY
TRBJ1-2 TRBV9 ASSFRDGANYGYT
TRBJ2-7 TRBV29-1 SAVKQGYEQY
TRBJ2-5 TRBV6-1 ASSRSGLAGGPTGETQY
TRBJ2-7 TRBV20-1 SARRGTGTDRGPPYEQY
TRBJ2-7 TRBV6-2/TRBV6-3 ASREAGLAGVFEQY
TRBJ2-1 TRBV11-3 ASSPWDSPYNEQF
TRBJ2-5 TRBV5-5 ASSFQWGQTETQY
TRBJ2-3 TRBV5-4 ASSFPGAGTDTQY
TRBJ1-2 TRBV29-1 SVDRVQGYT
TRBJ1-2 TRBV20-1 SARVRGPDGYT
TRBJ2-1 TRBV7-2 ASTRIQGQGGNEQF
TRBJ2-1 TRBV7-3 ASSSRTSGPYNEQF